This is a list of T cell receptor beta chains from one sample in a study of identical twins. Via MiXCR, TCRdb re-called the 5' RACE reads, giving one row per CDR3 protein. The table has 650,000 to 750,000 distinct CDR3 sequences, roughly 20% seen once. The data were also submitted as part of a second study, on T cells expressing NK-cell markers.

The sequenced sample consisted of PBMCs. The origin of the receptors is a young woman in good health. The CDR3 runs from the conserved cysteine through the conserved F or W.

V	CDR3
TRBV7-2	CASNPTGSTEAFF
TRBV20-1	CSATGGGSGNEQFF
TRBV20-1	CSASFQEETQYF
TRBV12-3/TRBV12-4	CASVGTGNEKLFF
TRBV12-3/TRBV12-4	CASSLYPGEKLFF
TRBV20-1	CSAIKGGYEQYF
TRBV20-1	CSAILSSGRATTGELFF
TRBV6-6	CASRPAGTVDSPLHF
TRBV12-3/TRBV12-4	CASSLARLADTQYF
TRBV20-1	CSASSLTGEQFF
TRBV4-2	CASSQDQKDEQYF
TRBV27	CASRTGSNEQFF
TRBV10-3	CAITPGVESYGYTF
TRBV29-1	CSVDGVGSSYEQYF
TRBV15	CATSRDRTSYNSPLHF
TRBV10-2	CASRGGQYNSPLHF
TRBV12-5	CASGLGAEAFF
TRBV29-1	CSVPRLGNTGELFF
TRBV12-3/TRBV12-4	CASTRTAIAKNIQYF
TRBV20-1	CSARVSAGADNSPLHF
TRBV5-8	CASSELQGVYHEQYF
TRBV20-1	CSARDPLAGEKNEQFF
TRBV20-1	CSARAAGGPNEQFF
TRBV6-5	CASSYIAGENEQYF
TRBV6-5	CASSSGAGRGETQYF
TRBV5-1	CASSLLTGHNEKLFF